This T cell receptor beta chain was obtained from a study of early T cells in non-severe SARS-CoV-2 infection. As for the study in general: Sequencing of bulk RNA from unsorted whole blood was done, without chain pairing.

V was clipped by 0 bases and J by 2 bases, with 8 bases between them. Germline assignment: CDR1 SGHTA and CDR2 FQGNSA. The CDR3 loop spans 15 amino acids. Ten or more counts support this clonotype. Attachment of unique molecular identifiers was made to individual cDNA molecules. One entry per CDR3 protein, called by TCRdb with MiXCR from the 5' RACE reads. The table has over 35,000 distinct CDR3 sequences, roughly 6% seen once. The chain links TRBV7-2 to TRBJ2-1; D gene unclear. This clonotype was sampled from an adult who was a healthcare worker with PCR-confirmed SARS-CoV-2 infection or an uninfected control (not recorded which). Sequencing was performed on whole blood, taken at baseline. The CDR3 sequence is CASSLAHSTYNEQFF. CDR3 DNA sequence: TGTGCCAGCAGCTTAGCTCATAGTACCTACAATGAGCAGTTCTTC.